This T cell receptor beta chain appears in the sequencing data of a study of a mutant IDH1 vaccine in newly diagnosed glioma. Using immunoSEQ multiplex PCR, the repertoire was profiled, and TCRdb retains in-frame clones only, with some absent. The data contain over 45,000 clones, about three quarters of them singletons. Regarding the study as a whole: There were vaccine-induced immune responses in under 95% of the patients.

The CDR3 runs to 15 residues. V was cut by 7 bases and J by 6 bases, with 21 bases left in between. Germline CDR1 SGHRS, CDR2 YFSETQ. As to time point: week 35, safety follow-up. Doses comprised 300 ug of mutant IDH1 20-mer peptide each, plus topical imiquimod. Notes on this clone: The target antigen is unknown.

The gene calls are TRBV5-1 and TRBJ2-3; tentatively, D is TRBD2 (6 bases). This receptor was taken from a man aged 35-49 years with glioma. The material sequenced was PBMCs, taken from a glioma patient whose treatment included an IDH1 peptide vaccine. CDR3 region: CASLLGGDTGDTQYF. The CDR3 region has the DNA TGCGCCAGCCTCCTCGGGGGAGACACTGGGGATACGCAGTATTTT.